This TCR beta chain was sequenced in a study of blood T cell repertoires in COVID-19. Some clones are missing from TCRdb's copy, which holds only in-frame ones; the method was immunoSEQ multiplex PCR. Of around 200,000 clones in the sample, 75% to 90% were seen once. V lost 2 bases, J lost 4 bases, and 10 bases lay in between. Germline-derived CDR1 and CDR2 are SEHNR and FQNEAQ (reference sequence). The CDR3 is made up of 14 amino acids. The V and J genes are TRBV7-9 and TRBJ2-3; D is possibly TRBD2 (6 bases). Material for sequencing was PBMCs or T cells enriched from blood (not recorded which). This receptor was taken from a woman aged 30 to 39 who had been exposed to COVID-19. Here the CDR3 DNA reads TGTGCCAGCAGCTTACGGGGGTTCGCAGATACGCAGTATTTT. It specifies CASSLRGFADTQYF.